This T cell receptor beta chain was recovered during a study of T cells after yellow fever vaccination. Trimming removed 6 bases at V and 3 bases at J, with 14 bases between. The CDR3 loop spans 13 amino acids. In germline, CDR1 is DFQATT, CDR2 SNEGSKA (reference sequence). This clonotype has a handful of counts. TCRdb recomputed calls from the 5' RACE reads with MiXCR, one row per CDR3 protein. The sample shows more than 350,000 distinct CDR3 sequences, approximately 10% of them seen only once. Sequenced material: PBMCs, taken on the day of the first yellow fever vaccination. The clonotype comes from a man younger than 30 who received the YFV17D yellow fever vaccine. The genes are TRBV20-1 and TRBJ2-5; the D gene is possibly TRBD2 (6 bases). The DNA of the CDR3 is TGCAGTGCGTTAAATAGGGAGGAAGAGACCCAGTACTTC. Its protein is CSALNREEETQYF.